This T cell receptor (beta chain) was obtained from a study of cytomegalovirus exposure and HLA in healthy donors. Notes on the study in general: A later analysis appeared to link common viral pathogens to several of the most significant clusters.

This PCR relied on a set of 60 Vbeta primers and 13 Jbeta primers. Sequencing used immunoSEQ multiplex PCR; TCRdb keeps in-frame clones, though not all of them. The data contain around 92,000 clones, 81% of them singletons. Every donor was a healthy person donating bone marrow. For this clone: No antigen is known for it.

This clonotype originated in a girl aged 2 to 10 in good health and CMV-seropositive. The sample comprised PBMCs.

The CDR3 DNA sequence: TGTGCCAGCAGAGAGAAGGGGGCCGGGAACACCGGGGAGCTGTTTTTT. Amino acids: CASREKGAGNTGELFF. The V and J genes are TRBV5-4 and TRBJ2-2, with TRBD1 identical over 7 bases. Germline CDR1 and CDR2: SGHNT and YYREEE (reference sequence). Unmatched junction bases numbered 8, after V lost 5 bases and J lost 1 base. This CDR3 contains 16 residues.